This T cell receptor beta chain was captured in a study of OX40 agonist ivuxolimab in advanced cancers. About the research overall: Partial responses occurred in Three dose-escalation patients, one with hepatocellular carcinoma and two with cutaneous melanoma.

Study-wide results and caveats: CD4+ T cells averaged fewer expanded clones than CD8+ T cells.

Concerning this clone itself: What it recognizes is unknown.

TCRdb keeps only in-frame clones here, not all; method: immunoSEQ multiplex PCR. Of tens of thousands of clones in the sample, around 80% were seen once. V lost 3 bases to trimming and J lost 5 bases, with 8 bases between them. The CDR3 totals 14 residues. CDR1 SGHDN and CDR2 FVKESK come from the germline V gene. V gene TRBV14 combines with J gene TRBJ2-6; D is possibly TRBD1 (5 bases). Sample: CD4+ or CD8+ T cells sorted from blood, taken in a trial of the OX40 agonist ivuxolimab. The receptor's source is an adult with an advanced solid tumor such as melanoma, head and neck, liver or kidney cancer. The CDR3 coding sequence is TGTGCCAGCAGCCACCAGGGCAGGGCCAACGTCCTGACTTTC. Translating it yields CASSHQGRANVLTF.